Detailed here is one T cell receptor (beta chain). Primers: 60 Vbeta forward and 13 Jbeta reverse. Sequenced by immunoSEQ multiplex PCR; TCRdb stores in-frame clones only, minus some. The sample lists about 160,000 clones; roughly 80% were seen once. The record originates from a study of cytomegalovirus exposure and HLA in healthy donors. CDR3 length: 15 residues. With 1 base clipped from V and 8 bases from J, the junction kept 9 bases outside the gene matches. Germline CDR1 is SGHRS and CDR2 is YFSETQ. The chain recombines TRBV5-1 with TRBJ2-1, with TRBD1 matching over 7 bases. Sequenced: PBMCs. The clonotype was recovered from a woman younger than 45 in good health and CMV-seropositive. In DNA form, the CDR3 reads TGCGCCAGCAGCTTGTTGGGGACAGTGGGGGATGAGCAGTTCTTC. Protein sequence: CASSLLGTVGDEQFF.